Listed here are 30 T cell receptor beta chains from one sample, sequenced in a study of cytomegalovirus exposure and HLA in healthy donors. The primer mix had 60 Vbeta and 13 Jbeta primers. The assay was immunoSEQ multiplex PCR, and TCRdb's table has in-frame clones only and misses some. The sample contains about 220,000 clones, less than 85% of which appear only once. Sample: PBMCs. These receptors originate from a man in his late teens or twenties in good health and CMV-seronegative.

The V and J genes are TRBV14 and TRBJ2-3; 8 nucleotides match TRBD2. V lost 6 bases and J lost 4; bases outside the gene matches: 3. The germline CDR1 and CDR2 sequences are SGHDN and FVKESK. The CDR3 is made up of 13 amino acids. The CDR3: CASRTGGADTQYF. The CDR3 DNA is TGTGCCAGCAGGACGGGGGGGGCAGATACGCAGTATTTT.

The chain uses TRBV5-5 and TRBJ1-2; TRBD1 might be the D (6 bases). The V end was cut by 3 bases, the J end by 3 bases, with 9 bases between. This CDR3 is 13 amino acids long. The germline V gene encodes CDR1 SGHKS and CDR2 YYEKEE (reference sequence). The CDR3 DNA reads TGTGCCAGCAGCTCCGACAGGCACTATGGCTACACCTTC. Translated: CASSSDRHYGYTF.

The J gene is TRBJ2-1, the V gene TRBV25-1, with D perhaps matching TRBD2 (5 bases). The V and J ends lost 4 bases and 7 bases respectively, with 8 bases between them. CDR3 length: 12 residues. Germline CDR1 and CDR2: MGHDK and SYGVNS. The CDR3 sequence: CASSGEWNEQFF. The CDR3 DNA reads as TGTGCCAGCAGTGGGGAGTGGAATGAGCAGTTCTTC. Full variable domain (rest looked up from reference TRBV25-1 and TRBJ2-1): EADIYQTPRYLVIGTGKKITLECSQTMGHDKMYWYQQDPGMELHLIHYSYGVNSTEKGDLSSESTVSRIRTEHFPLTLESARPSHTSQYLCASSGEWNEQFFGPGTRLTVL.

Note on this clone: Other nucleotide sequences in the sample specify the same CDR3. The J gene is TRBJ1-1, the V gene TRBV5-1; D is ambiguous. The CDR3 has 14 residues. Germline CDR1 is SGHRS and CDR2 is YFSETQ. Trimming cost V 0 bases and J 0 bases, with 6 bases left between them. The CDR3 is CASSLGHMNTEAFF. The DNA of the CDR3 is TGCGCCAGCAGCTTGGGACACATGAACACTGAAGCTTTCTTT.

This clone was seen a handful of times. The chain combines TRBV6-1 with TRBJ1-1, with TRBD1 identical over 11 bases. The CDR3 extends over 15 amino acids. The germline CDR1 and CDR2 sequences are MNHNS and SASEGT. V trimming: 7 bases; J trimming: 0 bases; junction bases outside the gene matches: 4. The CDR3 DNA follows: TGTGCCAGCAAGGGACAGGGGGTTCTGAACACTGAAGCTTTCTTT. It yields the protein CASKGQGVLNTEAFF.

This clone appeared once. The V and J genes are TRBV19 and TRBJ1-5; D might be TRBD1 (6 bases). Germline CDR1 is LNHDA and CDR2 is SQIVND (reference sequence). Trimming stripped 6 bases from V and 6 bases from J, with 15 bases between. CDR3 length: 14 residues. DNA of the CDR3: TGTGCCAGTAGGCAATCCAGGGGTTTTCAGCCCCAGCATTTT. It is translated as CASRQSRGFQPQHF.

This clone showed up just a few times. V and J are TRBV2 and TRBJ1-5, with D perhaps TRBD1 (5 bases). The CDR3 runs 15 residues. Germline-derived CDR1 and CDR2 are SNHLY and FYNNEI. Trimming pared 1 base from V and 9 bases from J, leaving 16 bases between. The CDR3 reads CASSEESTGVRPQHF. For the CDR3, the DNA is TGTGCCAGCAGTGAAGAGAGCACAGGAGTTAGGCCCCAGCATTTT.

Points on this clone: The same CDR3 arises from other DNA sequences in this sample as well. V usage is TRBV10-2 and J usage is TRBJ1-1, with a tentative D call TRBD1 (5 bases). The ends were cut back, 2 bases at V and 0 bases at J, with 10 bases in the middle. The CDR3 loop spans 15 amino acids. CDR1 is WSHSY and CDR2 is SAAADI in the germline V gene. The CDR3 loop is CASSEGGVMNTEAFF. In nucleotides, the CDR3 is TGCGCCAGCAGTGAGGGAGGGGTTATGAACACTGAAGCTTTCTTT.

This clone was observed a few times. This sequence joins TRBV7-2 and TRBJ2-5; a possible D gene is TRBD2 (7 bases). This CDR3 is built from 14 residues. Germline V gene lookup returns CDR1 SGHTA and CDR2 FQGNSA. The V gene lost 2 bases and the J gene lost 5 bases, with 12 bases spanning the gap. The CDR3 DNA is TGTGCCAGCAGCTTAAGGGGGGGACGGGAGACCCAGTACTTC. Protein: CASSLRGGRETQYF. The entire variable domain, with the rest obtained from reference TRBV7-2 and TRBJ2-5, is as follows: GAGVSQSPSNKVTEKGKDVELRCDPISGHTALYWYRQSLGQGLEFLIYFQGNSAPDKSGLPSDRFSAERTGGSVSTLTIQRTQQEDSAVYLCASSLRGGRETQYFGPGTRLLVL.

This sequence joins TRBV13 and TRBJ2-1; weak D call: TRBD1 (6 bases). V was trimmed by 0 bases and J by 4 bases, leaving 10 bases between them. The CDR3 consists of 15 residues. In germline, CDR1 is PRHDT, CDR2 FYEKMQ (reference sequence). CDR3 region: CASSLGQGPYNEQFF. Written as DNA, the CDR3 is TGTGCCAGCAGCTTAGGACAGGGTCCTTACAATGAGCAGTTCTTC.

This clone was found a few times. The CDR3 region is CASSLRPSGSDTQYF. The DNA of the CDR3 is TGTGCCAGCAGTTTACGTCCTAGCGGGTCTGATACGCAGTATTTT. The chain recombines TRBV28 with TRBJ2-3; TRBD2 aligns across 8 bases. After removal of 2 bases from V and 6 bases from J, the junction contained 7 bases not matched to a gene. CDR1 is MDHEN and CDR2 is SYDVKM in the germline V gene. The CDR3 contains 15 residues.

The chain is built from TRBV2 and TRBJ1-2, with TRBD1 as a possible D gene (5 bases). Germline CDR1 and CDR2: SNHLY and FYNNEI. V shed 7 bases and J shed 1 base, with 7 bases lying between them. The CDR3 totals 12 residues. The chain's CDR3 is CASNRLNYGYTF. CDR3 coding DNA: TGTGCCAGCAACAGGCTTAACTATGGCTACACCTTC.

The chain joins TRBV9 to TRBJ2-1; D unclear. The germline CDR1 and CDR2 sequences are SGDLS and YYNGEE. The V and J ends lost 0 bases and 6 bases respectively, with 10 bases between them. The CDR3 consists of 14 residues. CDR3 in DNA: TGTGCCAGCAGCGTAGCAGGCAGCTTCAATGAGCAGTTCTTC. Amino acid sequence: CASSVAGSFNEQFF.

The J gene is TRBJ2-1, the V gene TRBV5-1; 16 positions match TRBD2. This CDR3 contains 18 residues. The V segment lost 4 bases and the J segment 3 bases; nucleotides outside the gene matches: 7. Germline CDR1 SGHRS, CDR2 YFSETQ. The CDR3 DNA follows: TGCGCCAGCAGCCCGGGACTAGCGGGAGGGCCCTTCTACAATGAGCAGTTCTTC. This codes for CASSPGLAGGPFYNEQFF.

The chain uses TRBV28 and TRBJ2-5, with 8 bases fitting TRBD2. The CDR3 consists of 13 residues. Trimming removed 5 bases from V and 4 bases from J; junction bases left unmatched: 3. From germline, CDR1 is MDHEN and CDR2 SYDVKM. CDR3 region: CASSGTSRETQYF. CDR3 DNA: TGTGCCAGCAGTGGGACTAGTCGAGAGACCCAGTACTTC.

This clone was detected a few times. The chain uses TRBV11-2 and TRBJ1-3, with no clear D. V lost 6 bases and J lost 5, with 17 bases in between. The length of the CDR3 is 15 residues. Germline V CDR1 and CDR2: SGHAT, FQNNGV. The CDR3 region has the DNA TGTGCCAGCAGATCGGTTCGGGGTTATAGAAACACCATATATTTT. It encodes CASRSVRGYRNTIYF.

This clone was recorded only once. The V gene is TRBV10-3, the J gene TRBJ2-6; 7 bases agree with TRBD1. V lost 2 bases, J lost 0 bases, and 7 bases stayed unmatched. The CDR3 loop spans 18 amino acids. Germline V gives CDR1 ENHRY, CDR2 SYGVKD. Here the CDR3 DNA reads TGTGCCATCAGTGAGAGTAGACAGGGCCACTCTGGGGCCAACGTCCTGACTTTC. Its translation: CAISESRQGHSGANVLTF.

In nucleotides, the CDR3 is TGTGCCAGCAGTTTATCAAGGGGGGGTGTATCTGGCTACACCTTC. Encoded protein: CASSLSRGGVSGYTF. V is TRBV27 and J is TRBJ1-2; maybe TRBD1 (6 bases). V lost 0 bases to trimming and J lost 7 bases, with 15 bases between them. CDR1 and CDR2 from the germline V gene are MNHEY and SMNVEV (reference sequence). The CDR3 covers 15 residues.

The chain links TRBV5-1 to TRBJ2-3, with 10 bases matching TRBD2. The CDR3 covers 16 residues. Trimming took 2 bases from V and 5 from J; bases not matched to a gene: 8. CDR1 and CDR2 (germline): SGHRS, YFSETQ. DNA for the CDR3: TGCGCCAGCAGCTTCGTCAGCGGGAGGGCGGGAGATACGCAGTATTTT. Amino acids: CASSFVSGRAGDTQYF. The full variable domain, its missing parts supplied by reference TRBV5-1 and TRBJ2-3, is KAGVTQTPRYLIKTRGQQVTLSCSPISGHRSVSWYQQTPGQGLQFLFEYFSETQRNKGNFPGRFSGRQFSNSRSEMNVSTLELGDSALYLCASSFVSGRAGDTQYFGPGTRLTVL.

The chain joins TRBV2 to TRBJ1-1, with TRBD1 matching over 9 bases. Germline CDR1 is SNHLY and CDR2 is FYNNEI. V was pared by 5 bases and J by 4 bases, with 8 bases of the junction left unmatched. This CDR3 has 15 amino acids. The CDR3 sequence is CASSWDRVRSTEAFF. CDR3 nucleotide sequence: TGTGCCAGCAGTTGGGACAGGGTGAGGTCCACTGAAGCTTTCTTT.

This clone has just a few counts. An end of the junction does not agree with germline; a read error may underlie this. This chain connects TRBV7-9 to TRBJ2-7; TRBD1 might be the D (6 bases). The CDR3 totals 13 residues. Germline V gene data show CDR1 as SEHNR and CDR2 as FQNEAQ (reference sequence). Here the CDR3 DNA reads TGTTCCAGCAGCTCACAGGGAGCGGAGGAGCAGTACTTC. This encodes CSSSSQGAEEQYF.

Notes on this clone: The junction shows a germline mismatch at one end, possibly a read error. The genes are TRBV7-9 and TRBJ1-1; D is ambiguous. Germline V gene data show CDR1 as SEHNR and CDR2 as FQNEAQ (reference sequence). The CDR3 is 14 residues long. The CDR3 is CANSASHSNTEAFF. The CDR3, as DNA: TGTGCCAACAGCGCCAGCCACAGTAACACTGAAGCTTTCTTT.

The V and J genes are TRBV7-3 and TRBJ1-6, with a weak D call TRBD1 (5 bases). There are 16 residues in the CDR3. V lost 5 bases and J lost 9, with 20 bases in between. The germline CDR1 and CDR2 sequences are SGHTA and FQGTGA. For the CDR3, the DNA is TGTGCCAGCAGCCCAGGCAGCGCGGTAACAGGTTCACCCCTCCACTTT. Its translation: CASSPGSAVTGSPLHF.

CDR3 residues: CASSELQGAKNIQYF. CDR3 in DNA: TGTGCCAGCAGTGAGCTACAGGGAGCCAAAAACATTCAGTACTTC. This chain uses TRBV2 with TRBJ2-4; D is perhaps TRBD1 (6 bases). CDR3 length equals 15 residues. Germline V CDR1 and CDR2: SNHLY, FYNNEI. Trimming took off 3 bases at V and 0 bases at J, with 9 bases between the two ends. The entire variable domain, with the rest obtained from reference TRBV2 and TRBJ2-4, is as follows: EPEVTQTPSHQVTQMGQEVILRCVPISNHLYFYWYRQILGQKVEFLVSFYNNEISEKSEIFDDQFSVERPDGSNFTLKIRSTKLEDSAMYFCASSELQGAKNIQYFGAGTRLSVL.

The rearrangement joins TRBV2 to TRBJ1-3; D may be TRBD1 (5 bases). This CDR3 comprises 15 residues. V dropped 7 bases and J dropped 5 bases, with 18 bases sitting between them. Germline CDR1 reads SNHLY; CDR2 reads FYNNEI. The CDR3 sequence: CASTPGLGVRNTIYF. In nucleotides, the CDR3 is TGTGCCAGCACCCCAGGGTTAGGGGTTAGAAACACCATATATTTT.

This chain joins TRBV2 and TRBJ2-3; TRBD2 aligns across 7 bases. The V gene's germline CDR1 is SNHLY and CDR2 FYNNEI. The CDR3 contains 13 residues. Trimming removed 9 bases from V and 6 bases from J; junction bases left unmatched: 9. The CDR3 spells CARSSGRKDTQYF. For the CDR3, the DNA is TGTGCCAGGTCTAGCGGACGCAAGGATACGCAGTATTTT.

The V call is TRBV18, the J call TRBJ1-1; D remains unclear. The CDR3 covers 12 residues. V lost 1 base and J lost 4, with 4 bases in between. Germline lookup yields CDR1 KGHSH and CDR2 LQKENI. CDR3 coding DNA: TGTGCCAGCTCACCACGGCTCACTGAAGCTTTCTTT. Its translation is CASSPRLTEAFF.

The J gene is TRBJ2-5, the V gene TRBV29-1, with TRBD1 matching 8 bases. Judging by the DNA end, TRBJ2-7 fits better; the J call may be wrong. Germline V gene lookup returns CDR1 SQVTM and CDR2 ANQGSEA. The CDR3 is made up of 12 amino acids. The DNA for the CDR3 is TGCTCAATGGAGACAGGGGTTGGCGAGCAGTACTTC. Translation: CSMETGVGEQYF.

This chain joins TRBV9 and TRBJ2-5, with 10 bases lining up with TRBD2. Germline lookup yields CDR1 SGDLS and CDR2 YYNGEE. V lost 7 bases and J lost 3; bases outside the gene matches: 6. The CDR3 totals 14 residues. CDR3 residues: CASGGTSGEETQYF. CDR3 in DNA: TGTGCCAGCGGGGGAACTAGCGGGGAAGAGACCCAGTACTTC.

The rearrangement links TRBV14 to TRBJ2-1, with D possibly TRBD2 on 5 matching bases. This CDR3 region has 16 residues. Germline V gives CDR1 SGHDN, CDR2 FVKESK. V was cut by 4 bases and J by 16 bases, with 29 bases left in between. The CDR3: CASSPLLLASGEGSFF. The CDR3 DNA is TGTGCCAGCAGCCCATTACTTCTAGCTTCCGGAGAGGGCAGTTTCTTC.